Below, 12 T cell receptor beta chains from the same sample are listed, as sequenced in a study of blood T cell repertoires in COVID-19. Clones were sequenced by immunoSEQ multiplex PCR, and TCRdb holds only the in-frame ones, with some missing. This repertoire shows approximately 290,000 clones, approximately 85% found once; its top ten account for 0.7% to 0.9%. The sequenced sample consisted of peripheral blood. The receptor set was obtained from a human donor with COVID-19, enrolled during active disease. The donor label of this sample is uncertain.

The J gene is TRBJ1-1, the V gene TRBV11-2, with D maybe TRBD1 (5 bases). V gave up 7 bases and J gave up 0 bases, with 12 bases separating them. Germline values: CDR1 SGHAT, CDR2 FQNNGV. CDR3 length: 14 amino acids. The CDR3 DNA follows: TGTGCCAGCACCAGGGCGACCATGAACACTGAAGCTTTCTTT. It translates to CASTRATMNTEAFF.

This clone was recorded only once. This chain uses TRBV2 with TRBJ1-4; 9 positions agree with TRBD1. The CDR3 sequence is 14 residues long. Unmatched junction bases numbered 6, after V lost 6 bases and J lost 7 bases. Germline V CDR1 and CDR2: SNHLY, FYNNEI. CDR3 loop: CASRDRGGVEKLFF. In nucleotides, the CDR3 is TGTGCCAGCAGGGACAGGGGCGGTGTTGAAAAACTGTTTTTT.

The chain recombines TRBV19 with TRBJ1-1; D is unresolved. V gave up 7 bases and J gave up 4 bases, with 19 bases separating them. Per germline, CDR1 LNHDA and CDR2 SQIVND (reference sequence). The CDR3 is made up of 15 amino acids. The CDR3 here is CASTLSPAAGTEAFF. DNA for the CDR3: TGTGCCAGTACCCTATCCCCTGCTGCGGGCACTGAAGCTTTCTTT. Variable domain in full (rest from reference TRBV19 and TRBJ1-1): DGGITQSPKYLFRKEGQNVTLSCEQNLNHDAMYWYRQDPGQGLRLIYYSQIVNDFQKGDIAEGYSVSREKKESFPLTVTSAQKNPTAFYLCASTLSPAAGTEAFFGQGTRLTVV.

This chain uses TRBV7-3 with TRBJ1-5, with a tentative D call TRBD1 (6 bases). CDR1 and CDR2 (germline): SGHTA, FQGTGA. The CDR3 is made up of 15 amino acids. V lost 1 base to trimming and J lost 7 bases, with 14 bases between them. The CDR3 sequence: CASSLIGGAGQPQHF. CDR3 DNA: TGTGCCAGCAGCTTAATTGGGGGCGCAGGGCAGCCCCAGCATTTT.

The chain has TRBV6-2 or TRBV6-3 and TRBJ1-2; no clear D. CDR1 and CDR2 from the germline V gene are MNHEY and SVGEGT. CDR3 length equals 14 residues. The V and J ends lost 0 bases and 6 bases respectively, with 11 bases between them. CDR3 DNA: TGTGCCAGCAGTTACTCTTTTCCTGAGAATGGCTACACCTTC. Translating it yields CASSYSFPENGYTF.

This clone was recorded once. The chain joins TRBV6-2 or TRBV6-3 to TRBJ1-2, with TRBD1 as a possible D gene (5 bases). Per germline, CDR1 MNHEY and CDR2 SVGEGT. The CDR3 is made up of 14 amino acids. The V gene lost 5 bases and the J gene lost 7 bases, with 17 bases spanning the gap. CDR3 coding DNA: TGTGCCAGCAGTGATGGACCCAGGGCTGGTGGCTACACCTTC. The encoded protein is CASSDGPRAGGYTF.

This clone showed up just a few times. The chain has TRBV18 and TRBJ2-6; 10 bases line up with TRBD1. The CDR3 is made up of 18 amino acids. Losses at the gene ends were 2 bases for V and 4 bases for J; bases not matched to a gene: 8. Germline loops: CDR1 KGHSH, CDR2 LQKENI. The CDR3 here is CASSPVSTGGLGANVLTF. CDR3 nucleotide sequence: TGTGCCAGCTCACCAGTATCGACAGGGGGCCTCGGGGCCAACGTCCTGACTTTC.

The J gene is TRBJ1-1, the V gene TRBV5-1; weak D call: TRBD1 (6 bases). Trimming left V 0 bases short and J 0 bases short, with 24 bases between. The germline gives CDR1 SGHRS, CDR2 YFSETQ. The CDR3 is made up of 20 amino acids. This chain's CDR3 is CASSLGPGQPLLFVNTEAFF. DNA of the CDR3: TGCGCCAGCAGCTTGGGGCCCGGACAGCCACTCCTTTTTGTGAACACTGAAGCTTTCTTT.

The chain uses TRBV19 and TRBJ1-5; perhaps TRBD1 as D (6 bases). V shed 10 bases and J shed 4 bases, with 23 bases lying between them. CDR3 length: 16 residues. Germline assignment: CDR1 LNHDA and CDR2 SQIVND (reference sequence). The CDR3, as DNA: TGTGCCACCTGGGGTAGGAGGGGGGGGAAGAATCAGCCCCAGCATTTT. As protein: CATWGRRGGKNQPQHF.

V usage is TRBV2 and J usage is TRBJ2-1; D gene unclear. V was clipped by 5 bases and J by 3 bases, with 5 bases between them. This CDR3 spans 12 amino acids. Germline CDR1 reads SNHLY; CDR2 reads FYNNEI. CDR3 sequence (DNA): TGTGCCAGCAGTCTAGACTACAATGAGCAGTTCTTC. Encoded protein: CASSLDYNEQFF.

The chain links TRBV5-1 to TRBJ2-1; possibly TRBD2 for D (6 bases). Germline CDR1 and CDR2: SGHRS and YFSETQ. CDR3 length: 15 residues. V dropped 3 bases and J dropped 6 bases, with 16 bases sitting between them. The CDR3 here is CASSSTGGGANEQFF. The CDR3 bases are TGCGCCAGCAGCTCGACGGGCGGAGGGGCCAATGAGCAGTTCTTC.

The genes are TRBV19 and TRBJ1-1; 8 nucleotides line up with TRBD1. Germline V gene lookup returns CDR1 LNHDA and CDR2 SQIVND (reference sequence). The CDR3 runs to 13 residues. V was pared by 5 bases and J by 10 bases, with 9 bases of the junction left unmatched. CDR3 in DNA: TGTGCCAGTAGTCTCGACAGGGGCGCTGCAGCTTTCTTT. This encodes CASSLDRGAAAFF. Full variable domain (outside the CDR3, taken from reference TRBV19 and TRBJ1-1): DGGITQSPKYLFRKEGQNVTLSCEQNLNHDAMYWYRQDPGQGLRLIYYSQIVNDFQKGDIAEGYSVSREKKESFPLTVTSAQKNPTAFYLCASSLDRGAAAFFGQGTRLTVV.